This T cell receptor (beta chain) was sequenced for a study of cytomegalovirus exposure and HLA in healthy donors. Across the whole study: Unique TCRs from HLA-typed donors, roughly 87 million of them, were held in an early data release. Among the roughly 400 genotyped donors, over 70% were placed in the Caucasian-associated ancestry cluster. Study-level findings and limits: Later on, a genetic analysis was performed. It linked a missense variant in DCLRE1C with V- and J-gene trimming of TCR beta. Accurate prediction of HLA-A and HLA-B alleles (for most subjects) was reportedly achieved from TCR beta sequences.

About this clone: Its antigen is unidentified.

The PCR made use of 60 Vbeta and 13 Jbeta primers. The method was immunoSEQ multiplex PCR; TCRdb's version includes in-frame clones alone and lacks a portion of them. The repertoire holds 90,000 to 110,000 clones, with 75% to 85% as singletons. V trimming: 6 bases; J trimming: 0 bases; junction bases outside the gene matches: 10. CDR1 and CDR2 (germline): SGHTA, FQGNSA. This CDR3 has 16 amino acids. This sequence joins TRBV7-2 and TRBJ1-1, with TRBD1 matching over 7 bases. The origin of this receptor is a man aged 25 to 40 in good health and CMV-seronegative. Sequenced material: PBMCs. The CDR3 loop reads CASRRNRQGLNTEAFF. The DNA for the CDR3 is TGTGCCAGCAGGCGAAACAGACAGGGTCTGAACACTGAAGCTTTCTTT.